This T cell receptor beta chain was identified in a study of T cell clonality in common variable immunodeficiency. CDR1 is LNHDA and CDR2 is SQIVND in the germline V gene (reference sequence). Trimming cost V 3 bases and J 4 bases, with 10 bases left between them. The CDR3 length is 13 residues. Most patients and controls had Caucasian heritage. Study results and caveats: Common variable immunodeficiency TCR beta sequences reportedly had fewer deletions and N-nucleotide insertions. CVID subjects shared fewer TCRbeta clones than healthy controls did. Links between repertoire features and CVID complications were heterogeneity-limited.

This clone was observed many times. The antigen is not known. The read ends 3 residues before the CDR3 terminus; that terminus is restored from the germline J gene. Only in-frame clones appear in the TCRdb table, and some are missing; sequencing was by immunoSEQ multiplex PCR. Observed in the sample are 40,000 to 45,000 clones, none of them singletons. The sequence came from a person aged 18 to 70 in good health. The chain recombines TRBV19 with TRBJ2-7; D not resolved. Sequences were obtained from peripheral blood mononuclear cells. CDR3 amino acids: CASSIQIWYEQYF. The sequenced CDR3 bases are TGTGCCAGTAGTATCCAGATTTGGTACGAG.